The present T cell receptor beta chain was sequenced within a study of blood T cells in healthy people across ages. Study outcomes and limitations: Older age went with lower TCR beta diversity per million T cells, in a roughly linear way. The diversity estimates, figures obtained from one million T cells, were considered underestimates. Higher diversity and more naive CD4+ cells were features of long-lived donors, compared to aged donors.

Using a J-beta primer mix together with a sample-barcoded 5' primer, a second PCR was run for roughly 7 to 12 cycles. A template-switch adaptor that had 12 random nucleotides put a tag on each cDNA molecule. TCRdb re-derived calls from the 5' RACE reads in MiXCR, one entry per CDR3 protein. The table shows 1 million or so distinct CDR3 sequences, with 35% to 50% occurring only once. This clonotype has only a few counts. Its antigen is currently unknown. The V and J ends lost 1 base and 0 bases, in that order; junction bases with no gene match: 5. Germline V gene lookup returns CDR1 SGHNT and CDR2 YENEEA. The length of the CDR3 is 17 residues.

The sequencing sample was made of blood. The receptor comes from a woman aged 60 to 75 in good health. The chain uses TRBV11-3 and TRBJ2-4; 8 nucleotides align to TRBD2. The CDR3 loop reads CASSLGSGIIAKNIQYF. CDR3 nucleotide sequence: TGTGCCAGCAGCTTAGGTAGCGGGATAATAGCCAAAAACATTCAGTACTTC.